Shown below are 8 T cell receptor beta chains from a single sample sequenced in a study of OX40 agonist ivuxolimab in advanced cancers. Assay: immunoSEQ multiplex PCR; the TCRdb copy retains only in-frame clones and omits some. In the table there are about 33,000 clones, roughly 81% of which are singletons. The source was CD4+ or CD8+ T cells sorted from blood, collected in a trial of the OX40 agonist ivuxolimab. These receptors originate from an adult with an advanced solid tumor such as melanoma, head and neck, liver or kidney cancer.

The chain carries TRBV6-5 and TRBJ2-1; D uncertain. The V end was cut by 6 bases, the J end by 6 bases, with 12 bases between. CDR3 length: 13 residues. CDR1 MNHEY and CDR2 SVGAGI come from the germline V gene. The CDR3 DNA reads TGTGCCAGCAGACACGGTCCCCCCAATGAGCAGTTCTTC. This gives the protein CASRHGPPNEQFF.

DNA of the CDR3: TGTGCCAGCAGTTGGACTAGCGGGGGGGCCCAGTATTTT. It specifies CASSWTSGGAQYF. J is TRBJ2-3 and V is TRBV6-5; 15 bases match TRBD2. The germline V gene has CDR1 MNHEY and CDR2 SVGAGI. The length of the CDR3 is 13 residues. V lost 4 bases and J lost 12; bases outside the gene matches: 2.

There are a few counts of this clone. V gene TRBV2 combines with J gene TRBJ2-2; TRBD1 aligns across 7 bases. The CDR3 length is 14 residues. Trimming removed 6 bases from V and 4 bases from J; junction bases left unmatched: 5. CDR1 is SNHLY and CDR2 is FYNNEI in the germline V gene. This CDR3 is CASSGQVATGELFF. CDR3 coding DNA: TGTGCCAGCAGCGGACAGGTGGCCACCGGGGAGCTGTTTTTT.

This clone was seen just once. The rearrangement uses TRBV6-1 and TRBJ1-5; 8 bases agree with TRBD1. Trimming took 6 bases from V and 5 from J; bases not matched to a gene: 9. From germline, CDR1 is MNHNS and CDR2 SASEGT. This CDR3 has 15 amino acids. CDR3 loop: CASSVDRGVDQPQHF. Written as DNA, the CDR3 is TGTGCCAGCAGCGTTGACAGGGGAGTCGATCAGCCCCAGCATTTT.

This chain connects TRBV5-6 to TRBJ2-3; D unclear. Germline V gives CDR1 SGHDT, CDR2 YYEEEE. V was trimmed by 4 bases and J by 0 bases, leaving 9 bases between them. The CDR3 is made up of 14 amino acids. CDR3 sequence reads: CASSISPSTDTQYF. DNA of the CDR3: TGTGCCAGCAGCATTAGCCCAAGCACAGATACGCAGTATTTT. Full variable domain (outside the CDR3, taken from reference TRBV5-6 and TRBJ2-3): DAGVTQSPTHLIKTRGQQVTLRCSPKSGHDTVSWYQQALGQGPQFIFQYYEEEERQRGNFPDRFSGHQFPNYSSELNVNALLLGDSALYLCASSISPSTDTQYFGPGTRLTVL.

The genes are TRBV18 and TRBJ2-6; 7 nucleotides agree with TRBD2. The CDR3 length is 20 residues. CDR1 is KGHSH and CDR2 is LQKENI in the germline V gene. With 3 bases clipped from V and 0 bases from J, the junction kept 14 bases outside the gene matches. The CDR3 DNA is TGTGCCAGCTCACCGGGAGGGGTCCGTACAGGCGGCTCTGGGGCCAACGTCCTGACTTTC. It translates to CASSPGGVRTGGSGANVLTF. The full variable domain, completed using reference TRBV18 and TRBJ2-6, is NAGVMQNPRHLVRRRGQEARLRCSPMKGHSHVYWYRQLPEEGLKFMVYLQKENIIDESGMPKERFSAEFPKEGPSILRIQQVVRGDSAAYFCASSPGGVRTGGSGANVLTFGAGSRLTVL.

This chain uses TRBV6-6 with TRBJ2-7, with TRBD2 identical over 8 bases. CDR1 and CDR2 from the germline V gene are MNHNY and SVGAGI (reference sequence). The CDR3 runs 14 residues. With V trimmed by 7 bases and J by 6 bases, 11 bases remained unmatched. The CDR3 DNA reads TGTGCCAGCAATACCGGGACTAGGTACGGCGAGCAGTACTTC. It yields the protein CASNTGTRYGEQYF.

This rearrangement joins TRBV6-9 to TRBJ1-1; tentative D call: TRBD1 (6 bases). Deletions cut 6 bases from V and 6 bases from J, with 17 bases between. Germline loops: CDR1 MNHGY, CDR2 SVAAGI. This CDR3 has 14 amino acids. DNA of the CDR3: TGTGCCAGCAGGCCCCCCCGGGGGCGCGCTGAAGCTTTCTTT. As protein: CASRPPRGRAEAFF.